Listed here is a single T cell receptor beta chain. What this receptor recognizes is not known. Germline is not matched at one junction end, which may reflect a read error. Libraries were made using the immunoSEQ multiplex PCR assay. The immuneACCESS repertoire file appears here via TCRdb, limited to in-frame rearrangements. These files lack a portion of the clones; in checked studies, under half of the deficit traces to unresolved V genes, and the cause of the others is not known. This sample is represented by tens of thousands of clones; approximately 86% of them were singletons. Together, the top ten hold roughly 2% of the sample. This specimen comes from a study of ipilimumab plus nivolumab after autologous stem cell transplantation listed by TCRdb under 2021. A note on the overall study: The median number of doses that trial patients received was a few for ipilimumab and under ten for nivolumab. Both primary refractory and relapsed disease were represented in the DLBCL cohort, where 18-month progression-free survival was roughly 89% and 26%, respectively. Patients in the trial were undergoing autologous transplant and had high-risk diffuse large B cell lymphoma, mature T cell lymphoma, or multiple myeloma. Under 40 patients made up the trial's intent-to-treat population.

Starting 14 to 28 days after the autologous transplant, patients began checkpoint therapy, which included ipilimumab at 1 mg/kg intravenously on day 1 of selected weeks. The nivolumab dose was 3 mg/kg intravenously, delivered on day 1 of weeks 1, 4, 7, 10, and every two weeks through week 26. The study was a Phase Ib clinical trial testing combined checkpoint inhibition with ipilimumab and nivolumab as consolidation after autologous stem cell transplantation. Measured from the cysteine to the phenylalanine, the CDR3 is 12 residues long. CDR3 DNA is the only sequence kept; it has 36 bases, read in frame from the first base. CDR1 SEHNR and CDR2 FQNEAQ were looked up in the germline V gene (reference sequence). What the authors observed across the whole study: The authors concluded that combined checkpoint inhibition appeared tolerable when used as consolidation after transplant. Per the authors, a biologic rationale for further study of the post-transplant checkpoint inhibition approach was offered by T cell receptor repertoire, regulatory T cell phenotype and gut microbiota profiles.

The sequencing used PBMCs, collected in a trial of ipilimumab plus nivolumab as post-transplant consolidation. The rearranged segments are TRBV7-9 and TRBJ2-4; TRBD1 is possibly the D segment (6 matching bases). The clonotype was recovered from a male donor with diffuse large B-cell lymphoma. The CDR3 protein: CASSLVRGRKDF. The DNA is as follows: TGTGCCAGCAGCTTAGTCAGGGGAAGGAAGGACTTC.